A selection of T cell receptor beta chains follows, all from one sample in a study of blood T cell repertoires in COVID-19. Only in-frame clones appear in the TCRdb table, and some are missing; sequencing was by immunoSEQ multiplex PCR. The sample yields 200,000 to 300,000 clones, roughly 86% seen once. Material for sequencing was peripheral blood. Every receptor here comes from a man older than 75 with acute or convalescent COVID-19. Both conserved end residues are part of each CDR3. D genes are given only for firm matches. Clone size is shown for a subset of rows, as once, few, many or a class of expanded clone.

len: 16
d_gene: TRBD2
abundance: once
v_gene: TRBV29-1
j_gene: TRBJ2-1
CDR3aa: CSVEARLAGGPGEQFF
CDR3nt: TGCAGCGTTGAGGCTCGCCTAGCGGGAGGGCCGGGAGAGCAGTTCTTC

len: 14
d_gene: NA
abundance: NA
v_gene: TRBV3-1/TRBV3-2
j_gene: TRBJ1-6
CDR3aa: CASSPRPGGSPLHF
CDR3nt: TGTGCCAGCAGCCCACGTCCGGGAGGCTCACCCCTCCACTTT

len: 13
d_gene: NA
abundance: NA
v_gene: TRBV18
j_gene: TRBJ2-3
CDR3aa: CASSVPGTDTQYF
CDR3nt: TGTGCCAGCTCCGTCCCTGGCACAGATACGCAGTATTTT

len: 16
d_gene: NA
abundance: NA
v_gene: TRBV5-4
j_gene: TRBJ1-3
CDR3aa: CASSPAGIHSGNTIYF
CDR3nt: TGTGCCAGCAGCCCGGCAGGGATCCACTCTGGAAACACCATATATTTT

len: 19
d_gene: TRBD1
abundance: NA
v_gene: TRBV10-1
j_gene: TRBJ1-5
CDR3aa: CAISCPRSGDRVGNQPQHF
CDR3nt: TGCGCCATTTCCTGCCCTCGCTCAGGGGACAGGGTTGGCAATCAGCCCCAGCATTTT

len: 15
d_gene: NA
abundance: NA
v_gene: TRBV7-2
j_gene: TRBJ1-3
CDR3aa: CASSLALASGNTIYF
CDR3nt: TGTGCCAGCAGCTTAGCGCTGGCCTCTGGAAACACCATATATTTT

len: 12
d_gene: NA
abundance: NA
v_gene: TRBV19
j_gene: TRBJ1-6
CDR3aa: CARYGGWGPLHF
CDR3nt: TGTGCCAGATATGGGGGGTGGGGGCCCCTCCACTTT

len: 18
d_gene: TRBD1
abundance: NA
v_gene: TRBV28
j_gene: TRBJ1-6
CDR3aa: CASSTGQGGPTYNSPLHF
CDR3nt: TGTGCCAGCAGCACAGGCCAGGGGGGACCCACTTATAATTCACCCCTCCACTTT

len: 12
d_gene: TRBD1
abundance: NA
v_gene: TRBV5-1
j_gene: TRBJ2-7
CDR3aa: CASSSDRGRQYF
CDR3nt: TGCGCCAGCAGCTCTGACAGGGGGCGACAGTACTTC

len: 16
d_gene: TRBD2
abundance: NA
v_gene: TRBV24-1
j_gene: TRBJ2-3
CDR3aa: CATSSGLAGVFDTQYF
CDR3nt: TGTGCCACCAGTTCGGGACTAGCGGGAGTGTTTGATACGCAGTATTTT

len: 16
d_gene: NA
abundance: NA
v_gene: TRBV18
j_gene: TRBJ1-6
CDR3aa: CASSRQGSSYNSPLHF
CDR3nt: TGTGCCAGCTCACGTCAGGGGAGCTCCTATAATTCACCCCTCCACTTT

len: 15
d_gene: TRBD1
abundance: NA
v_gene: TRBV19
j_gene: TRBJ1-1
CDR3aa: CASSIAWGTGDGAFF
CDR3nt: TGTGCCAGTAGTATAGCTTGGGGGACAGGGGACGGAGCTTTCTTT

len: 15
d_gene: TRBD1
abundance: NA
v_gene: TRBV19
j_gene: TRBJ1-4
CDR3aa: CASTTTDRLGRKLFF
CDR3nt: TGTGCCAGTACCACTACGGACAGGCTTGGTAGAAAACTGTTTTTT

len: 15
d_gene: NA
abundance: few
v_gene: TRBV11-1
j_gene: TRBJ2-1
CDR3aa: CASSLRSRRGSEQFF
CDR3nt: TGTGCCAGCAGCTTGCGCTCCAGGAGGGGTAGTGAGCAGTTCTTC

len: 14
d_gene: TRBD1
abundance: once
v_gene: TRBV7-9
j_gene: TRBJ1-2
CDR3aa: CASSSARTGRPYTF
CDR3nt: TGTGCCAGCAGCTCGGCCAGGACAGGGCGCCCCTACACCTTC

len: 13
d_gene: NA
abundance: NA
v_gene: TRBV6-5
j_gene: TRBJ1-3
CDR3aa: CASRKGPGNTIYF
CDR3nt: TGTGCCAGCCGGAAGGGGCCTGGAAACACCATATATTTT

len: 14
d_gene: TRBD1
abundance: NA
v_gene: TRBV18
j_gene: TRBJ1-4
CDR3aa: CASSGGQINEKLFF
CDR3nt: TGTGCCAGCTCAGGGGGACAGATTAATGAAAAACTGTTTTTT

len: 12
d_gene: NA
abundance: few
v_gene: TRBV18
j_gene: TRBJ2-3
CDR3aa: CASSPGTDTQYF
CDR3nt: TGTGCCAGCTCCCCGGGGACAGATACGCAGTATTTT

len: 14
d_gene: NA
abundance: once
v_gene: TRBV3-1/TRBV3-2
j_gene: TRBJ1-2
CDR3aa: CASSQARANYGYTF
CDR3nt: TGTGCCAGCAGCCAAGCAAGAGCTAACTATGGCTACACCTTC

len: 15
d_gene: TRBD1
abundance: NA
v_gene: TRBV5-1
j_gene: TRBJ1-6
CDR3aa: CASSLGQGSNSPLHF
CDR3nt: TGCGCCAGCAGCTTGGGACAGGGAAGCAATTCACCCCTCCACTTT

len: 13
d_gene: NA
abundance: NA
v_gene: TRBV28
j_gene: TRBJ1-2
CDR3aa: CASSGGANYGYTF
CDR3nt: TGTGCCAGCAGCGGGGGGGCTAACTATGGCTACACCTTC

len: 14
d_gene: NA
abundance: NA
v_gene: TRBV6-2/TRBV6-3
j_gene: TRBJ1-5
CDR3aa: CASSYLGAGKPQHF
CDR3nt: TGTGCCAGCAGTTACTTGGGGGCCGGGAAGCCCCAGCATTTT

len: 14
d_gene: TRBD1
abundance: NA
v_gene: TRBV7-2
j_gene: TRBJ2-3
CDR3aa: CASRSGQGVNTQYF
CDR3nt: TGTGCCAGCAGGTCTGGACAGGGGGTCAATACGCAGTATTTT

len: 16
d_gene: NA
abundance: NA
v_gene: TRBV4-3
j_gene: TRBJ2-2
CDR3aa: CASSQADQGNTGELFF
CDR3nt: TGCGCCAGCAGCCAGGCTGACCAGGGAAACACCGGGGAGCTGTTTTTT

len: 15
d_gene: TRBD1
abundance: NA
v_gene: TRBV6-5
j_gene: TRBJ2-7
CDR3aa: CASSLDRALTGEQYF
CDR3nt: TGTGCCAGCAGTTTAGACAGGGCCTTAACGGGGGAGCAGTACTTC

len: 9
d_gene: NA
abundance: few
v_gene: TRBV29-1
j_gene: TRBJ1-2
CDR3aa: CSATGQYTF
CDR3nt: TGCAGCGCTACTGGACAGTACACCTTC

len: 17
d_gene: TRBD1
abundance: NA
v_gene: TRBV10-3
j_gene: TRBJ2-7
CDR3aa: CAISEPTGTGISYEQYF
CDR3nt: TGTGCCATCAGTGAGCCTACCGGGACAGGGATCTCCTACGAGCAGTACTTC

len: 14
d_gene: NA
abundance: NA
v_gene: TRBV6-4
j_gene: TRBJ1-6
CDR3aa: CASRQDSYNSPLHF
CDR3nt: TGTGCCTCCCGACAGGACTCCTATAATTCACCCCTCCACTTT

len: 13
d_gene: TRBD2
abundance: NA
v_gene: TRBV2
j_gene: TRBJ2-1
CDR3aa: CASRGLGGNEQFF
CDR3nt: TGTGCCAGCAGGGGCCTGGGGGGGAATGAGCAGTTCTTC

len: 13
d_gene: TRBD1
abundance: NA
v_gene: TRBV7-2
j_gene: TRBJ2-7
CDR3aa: CASSRDRVSEQYF
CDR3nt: TGTGCCAGCAGCAGGGACAGGGTAAGCGAGCAGTACTTC

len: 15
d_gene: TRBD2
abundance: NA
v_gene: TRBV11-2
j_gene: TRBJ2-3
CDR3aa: CASSPLGGRTDTQYF
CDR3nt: TGTGCCAGCAGCCCCCTGGGAGGGCGCACAGATACGCAGTATTTT

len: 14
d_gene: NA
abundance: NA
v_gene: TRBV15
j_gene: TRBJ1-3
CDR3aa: CATAGDLTGNTIYF
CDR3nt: TGTGCCACCGCGGGGGATCTAACTGGAAACACCATATATTTT

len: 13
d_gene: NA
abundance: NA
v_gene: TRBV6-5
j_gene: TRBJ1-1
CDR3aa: CASSSPREGEAFF
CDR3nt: TGTGCCAGCAGTTCCCCCAGGGAAGGTGAAGCTTTCTTT

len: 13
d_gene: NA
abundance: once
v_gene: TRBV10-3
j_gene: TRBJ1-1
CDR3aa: CAISGGGDTEAFF
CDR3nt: TGTGCCATCAGTGGTGGGGGGGACACTGAAGCTTTCTTT

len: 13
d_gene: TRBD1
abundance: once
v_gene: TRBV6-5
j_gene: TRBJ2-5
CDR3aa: CASRRQGWGTQYF
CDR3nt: TGTGCCAGCAGGCGACAGGGTTGGGGGACCCAGTACTTC

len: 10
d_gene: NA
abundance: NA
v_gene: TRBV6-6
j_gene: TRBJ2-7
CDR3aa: CAAGVYEQYF
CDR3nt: TGTGCTGCAGGGGTCTACGAGCAGTACTTC

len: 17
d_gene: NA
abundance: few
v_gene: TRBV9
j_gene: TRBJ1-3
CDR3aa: CASSVGEGRSSGNTIYF
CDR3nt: TGTGCCAGCAGCGTAGGAGAGGGTCGCAGCTCTGGAAACACCATATATTTT

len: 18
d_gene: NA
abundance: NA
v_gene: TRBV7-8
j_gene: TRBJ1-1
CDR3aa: CASSLGAGRPLGGTEAFF
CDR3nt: TGTGCCAGCAGCTTAGGTGCGGGACGCCCTCTGGGAGGCACTGAAGCTTTCTTT

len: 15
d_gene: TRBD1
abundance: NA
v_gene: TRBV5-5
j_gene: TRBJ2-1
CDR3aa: CASSVDRGVYNEQFF
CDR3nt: TGTGCCAGCAGCGTCGACAGGGGTGTGTACAATGAGCAGTTCTTC

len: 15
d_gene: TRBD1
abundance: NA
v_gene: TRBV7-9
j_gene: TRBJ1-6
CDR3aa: CASSLTGQGDSPLHF
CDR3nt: TGTGCCAGCAGCTTAACGGGACAGGGAGATTCACCCCTCCACTTT

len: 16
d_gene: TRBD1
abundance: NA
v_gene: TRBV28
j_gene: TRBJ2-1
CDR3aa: CASSSTGKGYRNEQFF
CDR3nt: TGTGCCAGCAGCTCGACAGGGAAGGGGTATAGGAATGAGCAGTTCTTC

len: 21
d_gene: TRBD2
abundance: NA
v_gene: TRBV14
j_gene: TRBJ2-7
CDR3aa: CASSQDVRTPGLAQHRYEQYF
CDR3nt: TGTGCCAGCAGCCAAGACGTCCGGACACCGGGACTAGCACAACATCGTTACGAGCAGTACTTC